Shown below are 4 T cell receptor beta chains from a single sample sequenced in a study of shared clonotypes between healthy human individuals. Generated by immunoSEQ multiplex PCR, the TCRdb table keeps only in-frame clones and is missing some. The sample consists of about 980,000 clones, over 75% of them appearing once. Material: memory CD4+ T cells sorted from blood. Sample subset: CD45RA-negative fraction. The source of these receptors is a man younger than 35 in good health.

V gene TRBV7-9 combines with J gene TRBJ2-7, with 11 bases lining up with TRBD2. The J segment lost 3 bases and the V segment lost 5 bases, leaving 6 bases of the junction unmatched. The CDR3 has 15 amino acids. Germline V gene data show CDR1 as SEHNR and CDR2 as FQNEAQ (reference sequence). The CDR3 nucleotides are TGTGCCAGCAGCGCTGCGACTAGCGGGAACTACGAGCAGTACTTC. Protein product: CASSAATSGNYEQYF.

The V and J genes are TRBV4-3 and TRBJ1-4, with 7 bases identical to TRBD1. V lost 0 bases and J lost 4; bases outside the gene matches: 11. Germline CDR1 and CDR2: LGHNA and YSLEER. This CDR3 has 18 residues. DNA of the CDR3: TGCGCCAGCAGCCAAGATCTTAGCTCGGGGACAGATAATGAAAAACTGTTTTTT. This codes for CASSQDLSSGTDNEKLFF.

In this sample, this clone turned up a few times. The chain links TRBV7-9 to TRBJ2-7, with D possibly being TRBD1 or TRBD2 (6 bases each). Germline CDR1 reads SEHNR; CDR2 reads FQNEAQ (reference sequence). This CDR3 has 13 amino acids. V dropped 0 bases and J dropped 6 bases, with 9 bases sitting between them. CDR3 DNA sequence: TGTGCCAGCAGCTTAGCTGGGGGGCGCGAGCAGTACTTC. Its translation is CASSLAGGREQYF.

The J gene is TRBJ1-1, the V gene TRBV10-3, with 7 bases matching TRBD1. The CDR3 loop spans 15 amino acids. Germline V gene lookup returns CDR1 ENHRY and CDR2 SYGVKD. V lost 5 bases to trimming and J lost 1 base; unmatched junction nucleotides: 7. As DNA, the CDR3 is TGTGCCATCAGTACGCGACAGGGCGGGAACACTGAAGCTTTCTTT. Translating it yields CAISTRQGGNTEAFF.